A selection of T cell receptor beta chains follows, all from one sample in a study of memory CD4+ T cells and cytomegalovirus serostatus. The method was immunoSEQ multiplex PCR; TCRdb's version includes in-frame clones alone and lacks a portion of them. The sample consists of about 82,000 clones, approximately 84% of them appearing once. Specimen: memory CD4+ T cells from blood. These TCRs come from an adult in good health and CMV-seronegative. The CDR3 runs from the conserved cysteine through the conserved F or W. The D gene is left open where the match is weak. Only part of the rows carry a size: once, few, many, or a class if the clone is expanded.

abundance: NA
d_gene: NA
v_gene: TRBV15
j_gene: TRBJ1-1
CDR3aa: CATSRELGREAFF
CDR3nt: TGTGCCACCAGCAGAGAACTCGGGCGGGAAGCTTTCTTT

abundance: NA
d_gene: NA
v_gene: TRBV9
j_gene: TRBJ1-1
CDR3aa: CASSPRTIGTNTEAFF
CDR3nt: TGTGCCAGCAGCCCTCGCACAATTGGTACGAACACTGAAGCTTTCTTT

abundance: few
d_gene: TRBD1
v_gene: TRBV6-5
j_gene: TRBJ1-6
CDR3aa: CASTSGGWNSPLHF
CDR3nt: TGTGCCAGCACGTCAGGGGGCTGGAATTCACCCCTCCACTTT

abundance: once
d_gene: NA
v_gene: TRBV9
j_gene: TRBJ2-5
CDR3aa: CASSVALATETQYF
CDR3nt: TGTGCCAGCAGCGTAGCGTTAGCCACGGAGACCCAGTACTTC

abundance: NA
d_gene: NA
v_gene: TRBV11-3
j_gene: TRBJ1-5
CDR3aa: CASRPGQNSLSNQPQHF
CDR3nt: TGTGCCAGCAGACCCGGACAGAACTCTTTGAGCAATCAGCCCCAGCATTTT

abundance: NA
d_gene: NA
v_gene: TRBV28
j_gene: TRBJ1-4
CDR3aa: CASSGAGTAYEKLFF
CDR3nt: TGTGCCAGCAGCGGAGCCGGGACCGCTTATGAAAAACTGTTTTTT

abundance: NA
d_gene: NA
v_gene: TRBV6-1
j_gene: TRBJ1-1
CDR3aa: CASSEIRPTEAFF
CDR3nt: TGTGCCAGCAGTGAAATTCGGCCCACCGAGGCTTTCTTT

abundance: NA
d_gene: NA
v_gene: TRBV5-1
j_gene: TRBJ1-1
CDR3aa: CASSLGTVNTEAFF
CDR3nt: TGCGCCAGCAGCTTGGGGACAGTGAACACTGAAGCTTTCTTT

abundance: NA
d_gene: NA
v_gene: TRBV9
j_gene: TRBJ2-6
CDR3aa: CASSVAGSGANVLTF
CDR3nt: TGTGCCAGCAGCGTAGCTGGATCTGGGGCCAACGTCCTGACTTTC

abundance: NA
d_gene: NA
v_gene: TRBV6-6
j_gene: TRBJ2-5
CDR3aa: CASGWKETQYF
CDR3nt: TGTGCCAGCGGCTGGAAAGAGACCCAGTACTTC

abundance: NA
d_gene: TRBD1
v_gene: TRBV7-7
j_gene: TRBJ1-3
CDR3aa: CASSSDRGHTIYF
CDR3nt: TGTGCTAGCAGCAGCGACAGGGGCCACACCATATATTTT

abundance: NA
d_gene: NA
v_gene: TRBV7-8
j_gene: TRBJ2-7
CDR3aa: CASSGYSRTYEQYF
CDR3nt: TGTGCCAGCAGCGGCTACTCGAGGACCTACGAGCAGTACTTC

abundance: NA
d_gene: NA
v_gene: TRBV18
j_gene: TRBJ2-3
CDR3aa: CASSPPAATRADTQYF
CDR3nt: TGTGCCAGCTCACCACCGGCAGCGACTCGCGCAGATACGCAGTATTTT

abundance: NA
d_gene: NA
v_gene: TRBV27
j_gene: TRBJ1-5
CDR3aa: CASSRGPVSNQPQHF
CDR3nt: TGTGCCTCCTCAAGGGGTCCTGTTAGCAATCAGCCCCAGCATTTT

abundance: once
d_gene: NA
v_gene: TRBV11-3
j_gene: TRBJ2-2
CDR3aa: CASSKHTGELFF
CDR3nt: TGTGCCAGCAGCAAACACACCGGGGAGCTGTTTTTT

abundance: NA
d_gene: NA
v_gene: TRBV4-3
j_gene: TRBJ1-2
CDR3aa: CASSPQMGAGPNYGYTF
CDR3nt: TGCGCCAGCAGCCCTCAAATGGGAGCAGGGCCTAACTATGGCTACACCTTC

abundance: NA
d_gene: NA
v_gene: TRBV5-6
j_gene: TRBJ1-1
CDR3aa: CASSSISGAGQNTEAFF
CDR3nt: TGTGCCAGCAGCTCTATCTCAGGGGCTGGACAGAACACTGAAGCTTTCTTT

abundance: NA
d_gene: NA
v_gene: TRBV20-1
j_gene: TRBJ2-7
CDR3aa: CSAQGTYEQYF
CDR3nt: TGCAGTGCGCAGGGTACCTACGAGCAGTACTTC